What follows are 2 T cell receptor beta chains derived from one specimen sequenced in a study of Ad26.COV2.S vaccination and SARS-CoV-2 variants. Treatment denoted: around 19 received Ad26.COV2.S at low or high dose, single or two shots; about five received placebo; per-sample allocation not given. At day 63 after the first vaccine or placebo injection, samples were drawn. The data were produced by immunoSEQ multiplex PCR, yet TCRdb's version contains in-frame clones alone and is incomplete. The table records hundreds of thousands of clones, roughly 90% of them present only once. This sample comprised peripheral blood, obtained in a trial of Ad26.COV2.S vaccine versus placebo. These receptor sequences come from a person between 18 and 60 years old who received the Ad26.COV2.S COVID-19 vaccine or a placebo.

The table lists this clone with a count of one. This chain connects TRBV10-3 to TRBJ2-2, with 12 bases fitting TRBD2. Trimming took 7 bases from V and 0 from J; bases not matched to a gene: 6. Looked up from germline, CDR1 is ENHRY and CDR2 is SYGVKD. The CDR3 is 17 amino acids. In DNA form, the CDR3 reads TGTGCCATCAATAAGGGACTAGCGGGTTCGAACACCGGGGAGCTGTTTTTT. It specifies CAINKGLAGSNTGELFF.

The chain carries TRBV11-3 and TRBJ2-2, with D hard to call. The V end was cut by 5 bases, the J end by 5 bases, with 12 bases between. The CDR3 length is 14 residues. Looked up from germline, CDR1 is SGHNT and CDR2 is YENEEA. The CDR3 nucleotides read TGTGCCAGCAGCCCCGCGACGGAAACCGGGGAGCTGTTTTTT. This encodes CASSPATETGELFF.